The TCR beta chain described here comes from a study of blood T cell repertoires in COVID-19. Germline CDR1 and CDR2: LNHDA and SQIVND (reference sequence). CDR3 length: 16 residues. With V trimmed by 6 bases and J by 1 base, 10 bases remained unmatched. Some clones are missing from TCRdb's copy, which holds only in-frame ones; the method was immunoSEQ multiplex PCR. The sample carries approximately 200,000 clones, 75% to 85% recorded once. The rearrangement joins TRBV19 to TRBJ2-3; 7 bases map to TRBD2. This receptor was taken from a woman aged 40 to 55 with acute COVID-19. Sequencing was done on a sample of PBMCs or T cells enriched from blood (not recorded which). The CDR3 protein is CASSLRWGGRTDTQYF. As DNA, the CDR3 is TGTGCCAGTAGCCTAAGATGGGGGGGTCGCACAGATACGCAGTATTTT.